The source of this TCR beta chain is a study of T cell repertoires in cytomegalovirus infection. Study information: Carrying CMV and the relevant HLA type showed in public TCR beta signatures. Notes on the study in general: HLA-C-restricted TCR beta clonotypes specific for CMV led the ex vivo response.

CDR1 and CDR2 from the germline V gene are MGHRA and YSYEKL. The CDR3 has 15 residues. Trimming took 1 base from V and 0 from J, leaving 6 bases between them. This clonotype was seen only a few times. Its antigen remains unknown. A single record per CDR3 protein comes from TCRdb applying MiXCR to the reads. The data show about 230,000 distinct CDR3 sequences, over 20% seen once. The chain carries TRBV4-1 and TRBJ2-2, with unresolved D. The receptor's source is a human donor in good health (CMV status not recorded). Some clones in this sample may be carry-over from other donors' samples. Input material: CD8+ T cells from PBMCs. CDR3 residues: CASSQGNPNTGELFF. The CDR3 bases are TGCGCCAGCAGCCAAGGGAACCCGAACACCGGGGAGCTGTTTTTT.